Listed here are 4 T cell receptor beta chains from one sample, sequenced in a study of blood T cells in healthy people across ages. The authors ran a second PCR of about 7 to 11 cycles using a sample-barcoded 5' primer and a J-beta primer mix. TCRdb analysed the 5' RACE reads with MiXCR anew, one entry per CDR3 protein. The sample records 600,000 to 800,000 distinct CDR3 sequences, around 50% being singletons. Sequencing was done on a sample of blood. These receptors were obtained from a woman aged 80 or older in good health.

Many counts were recorded for this clonotype. The chain carries TRBV5-1 and TRBJ2-1, with D maybe TRBD1 (5 bases). This CDR3 is built from 13 residues. The V gene lost 2 bases and the J gene lost 9 bases, with 12 bases spanning the gap. Germline CDR1 and CDR2: SGHRS and YFSETQ. CDR3: CASSLPQGSEQFF. CDR3 nucleotides: TGCGCCAGCAGCTTACCTCAGGGCAGTGAGCAGTTCTTC. Variable domain in full (rest from reference TRBV5-1 and TRBJ2-1): KAGVTQTPRYLIKTRGQQVTLSCSPISGHRSVSWYQQTPGQGLQFLFEYFSETQRNKGNFPGRFSGRQFSNSRSEMNVSTLELGDSALYLCASSLPQGSEQFFGPGTRLTVL.

The CDR3 region has the DNA TGCAGCGTTGAAGGCCCTCGGCAGCCCCAGCATTTT. Its translation: CSVEGPRQPQHF. V is TRBV29-1 and J is TRBJ1-5; D not resolved. There are 12 residues in the CDR3. With 1 base removed from V and 7 bases from J, the gap between germline ends came to 8 bases. Germline loops: CDR1 SQVTM, CDR2 ANQGSEA.

This clonotype was counted a few times. The rearrangement uses TRBV20-1 and TRBJ1-5; tentatively, D is TRBD1 (5 bases). The CDR3 loop spans 14 amino acids. CDR1 and CDR2 (germline): DFQATT, SNEGSKA (reference sequence). Trimming took 6 bases from V and 4 from J, leaving 16 bases between them. The CDR3 region has the DNA TGCAGTGCCACGGTGGGGCCAGCTAATCAGCCCCAGCATTTT. Its protein is CSATVGPANQPQHF.

This clonotype occurred many times. J is TRBJ2-5 and V is TRBV20-1; D is unresolved. CDR3 size: 14 residues. CDR1 is DFQATT and CDR2 is SNEGSKA in the germline V gene (reference sequence). Trimming took off 1 base at V and 5 bases at J, with 14 bases between the two ends. Here the CDR3 reads CSARGLPVSETQYF. The CDR3 DNA is TGCAGTGCTAGAGGCCTACCCGTCTCGGAGACCCAGTACTTC.